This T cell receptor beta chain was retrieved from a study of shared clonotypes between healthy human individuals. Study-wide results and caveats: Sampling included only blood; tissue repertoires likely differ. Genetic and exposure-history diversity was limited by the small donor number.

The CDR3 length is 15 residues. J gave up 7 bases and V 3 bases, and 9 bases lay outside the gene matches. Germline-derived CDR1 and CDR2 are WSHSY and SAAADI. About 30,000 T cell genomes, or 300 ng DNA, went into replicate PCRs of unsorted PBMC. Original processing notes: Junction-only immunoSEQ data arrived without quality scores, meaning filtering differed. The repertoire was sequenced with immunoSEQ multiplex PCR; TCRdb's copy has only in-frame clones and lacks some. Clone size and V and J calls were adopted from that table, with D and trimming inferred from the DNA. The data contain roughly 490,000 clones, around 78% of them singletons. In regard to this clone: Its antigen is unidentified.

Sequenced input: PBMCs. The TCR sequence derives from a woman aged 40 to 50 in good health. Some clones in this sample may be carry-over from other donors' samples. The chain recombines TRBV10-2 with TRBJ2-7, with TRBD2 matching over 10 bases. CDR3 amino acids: CASSDLAGGRREQYF. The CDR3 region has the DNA TGCGCCAGCAGTGACTTAGCGGGAGGCCGTCGGGAGCAGTACTTC.